This entry concerns a single T cell receptor beta chain. This specimen comes from a study of blood T cell repertoires in COVID-19. Background on the study: Italy, Spain and the United States were the sources of the convalescent and acute COVID-19 samples.

CDR1 is KGHDR and CDR2 is SFDVKD in the germline V gene. CDR3 length equals 18 residues. Trimming removed 4 bases from V and 3 bases from J; junction bases left unmatched: 7. Source study methods: Amplification of reference gene primers was used by the study to estimate nucleated cell counts. Profiled with immunoSEQ multiplex PCR; TCRdb holds only in-frame clones, not every one. That table is the source of V, J and clone size, and D and trimming were worked out from the DNA. The sample has roughly 250,000 clones; approximately 90% are singletons. The clonotype originates from a woman between 40 and 55 years old with acute or convalescent COVID-19. The J gene is TRBJ2-2, the V gene TRBV24-1; 13 bases map to TRBD2. The specimen was peripheral blood. The CDR3 DNA sequence: TGTGCCACCAGTGAATCCGGACTAGCGGGGGAGTACACCGGGGAGCTGTTTTTT. Translation gives CATSESGLAGEYTGELFF.